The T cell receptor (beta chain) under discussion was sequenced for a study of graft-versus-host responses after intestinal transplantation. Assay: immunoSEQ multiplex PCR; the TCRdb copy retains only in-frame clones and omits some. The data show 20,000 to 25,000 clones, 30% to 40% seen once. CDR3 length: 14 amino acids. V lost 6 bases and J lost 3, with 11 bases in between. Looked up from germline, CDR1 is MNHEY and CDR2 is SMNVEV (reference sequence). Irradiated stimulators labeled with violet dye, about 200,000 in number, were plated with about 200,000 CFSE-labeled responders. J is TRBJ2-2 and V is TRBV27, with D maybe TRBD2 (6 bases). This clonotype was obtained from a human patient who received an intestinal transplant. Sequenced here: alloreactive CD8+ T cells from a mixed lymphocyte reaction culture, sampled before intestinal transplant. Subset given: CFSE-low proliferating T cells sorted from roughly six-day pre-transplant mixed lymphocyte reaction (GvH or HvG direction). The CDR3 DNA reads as TGTGCCAGCAGCCTAACGGGGGACACCGGGGAGCTGTTTTTT. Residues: CASSLTGDTGELFF.